The 15 T cell receptor beta chains reported below all come from one sample, sequenced in a study of spatial heterogeneity in lung cancer. Via MiXCR, TCRdb re-called the 5' RACE reads, giving one row per CDR3 protein. The table lists tens of thousands of distinct CDR3 sequences, under 8.5% of them singletons, with 6.5% to 8.5% in the top ten. Time point indicated: sample taken at primary tumor resection. The sample consisted of PBMCs, taken at surgery. These receptor sequences come from a male donor with early-stage non-small cell lung cancer.

This clonotype has at least ten counts. This chain connects TRBV29-1 to TRBJ2-5, with TRBD1 identical over 7 bases. V lost 6 bases to trimming and J lost 3 bases; unmatched junction nucleotides: 16. CDR3 length: 16 amino acids. Looked up from germline, CDR1 is SQVTM and CDR2 is ANQGSEA. The CDR3 region is CSVHRYIGDREETQYF. Here the CDR3 DNA reads TGCAGCGTCCACCGATATATTGGAGACAGGGAAGAGACCCAGTACTTC.

The chain has TRBV29-1 and TRBJ1-2; 7 bases match TRBD1. V trimming: 4 bases; J trimming: 4 bases; junction bases outside the gene matches: 6. Germline V lookup: CDR1 SQVTM, CDR2 ANQGSEA. The length of the CDR3 is 13 residues. Here the CDR3 DNA reads TGCAGCGTTGGTAACAGGGGATTCTATGGCTACACCTTC. This gives the protein CSVGNRGFYGYTF.

This clonotype occurred many times. The chain is built from TRBV29-1 and TRBJ2-6, with D unresolved. V gave up 4 bases and J gave up 1 base, with 2 bases separating them. The CDR3 contains 12 residues. Germline values: CDR1 SQVTM, CDR2 ANQGSEA. For the CDR3, the DNA is TGCAGCGTTGCGTCTGGGGCCAACGTCCTGACTTTC. Translating gives CSVASGANVLTF. The full variable domain, its missing parts supplied by reference TRBV29-1 and TRBJ2-6, is SAVISQKPSRDICQRGTSLTIQCQVDSQVTMMFWYRQQPGQSLTLIATANQGSEATYESGFVIDKFPISRPNLTFSTLTVSNMSPEDSSIYLCSVASGANVLTFGAGSRLTVL.

V usage is TRBV15 and J usage is TRBJ2-2; 12 bases match TRBD2. The CDR3 is 17 residues long. With V trimmed by 4 bases and J by 6 bases, 9 bases remained unmatched. Looked up from germline, CDR1 is LNHNV and CDR2 is YYDKDF (reference sequence). This CDR3 is CATSIGLAGRSSGELFF. As DNA, the CDR3 is TGTGCCACCAGCATAGGACTAGCGGGACGGTCATCCGGGGAGCTGTTTTTT.

For this clonotype: With a much larger clone just one base away, this may be a read error. This chain connects TRBV5-1 to TRBJ2-1; 9 bases map to TRBD2. Germline-derived CDR1 and CDR2 are SGHRS and YFSETQ. Germline trimming cut 0 bases from V and 4 bases from J; bases unmatched to any gene: 2. The CDR3 covers 15 residues. DNA for the CDR3: TGCGCCAGCAGCTTGGTACTAGCGGGTTACAATGAGCAGTTCTTC. This sequence encodes CASSLVLAGYNEQFF.

The chain employs TRBV6-5 and TRBJ2-3; D gene unclear. CDR1 MNHEY and CDR2 SVGAGI come from the germline V gene. Deletions cut 9 bases from V and 0 bases from J, with 13 bases between. This CDR3 is built from 14 residues. The CDR3 reads CASSLSSSTDTQYF. CDR3 DNA sequence: TGTGCCAGTAGCCTTTCCTCTAGCACAGATACGCAGTATTTT.

CDR3 residues: CSARDRRVQETQYF. As DNA, the CDR3 is TGCAGTGCTAGAGATAGGCGAGTTCAAGAGACCCAGTACTTC. The J gene is TRBJ2-5, the V gene TRBV20-1; no clear D gene. Germline V gene sequence: CDR1 DFQATT, CDR2 SNEGSKA (reference sequence). Trimming removed 0 bases at V and 2 bases at J, with 10 bases between. The CDR3 consists of 14 residues.

The chain is built from TRBV7-2 and TRBJ1-5, with D possibly being TRBD1 (5 bases). This CDR3 region has 15 residues. The V end lost 4 bases, the J end lost 0 bases, and 10 bases lay between the germline ends. From germline, CDR1 is SGHTA and CDR2 FQGNSA. CDR3 loop: CASSSGAVSNQPQHF. The CDR3 DNA follows: TGTGCCAGCAGCTCCGGGGCGGTTAGCAATCAGCCCCAGCATTTT.

In this sample, this clonotype turned up many times. V is TRBV3-1 and J is TRBJ1-4; 8 bases match TRBD1. The CDR3 consists of 15 residues. Germline trimming cut 4 bases from V and 2 bases from J; bases unmatched to any gene: 3. From germline, CDR1 is LGHDT and CDR2 YNNKEL (reference sequence). CDR3 sequence: CASSRRGQTNEKLFF. DNA of the CDR3: TGTGCCAGCAGCCGCAGGGGGCAGACTAATGAAAAACTGTTTTTT.

In its sample, this clonotype was seen many times. The chain carries TRBV9 and TRBJ1-1; no clear D. The germline V gene has CDR1 SGDLS and CDR2 YYNGEE. V gave up 3 bases and J gave up 6 bases, with 12 bases separating them. There are 13 residues in the CDR3. Written as DNA, the CDR3 is TGTGCCAGCAGCGGTGGAGGGTTGGCTGAAGCTTTCTTT. Its translation: CASSGGGLAEAFF.

This chain connects TRBV11-2 to TRBJ1-5, with D unclear. V lost 2 bases and J 7 bases, leaving 9 bases between the germline ends. The CDR3 runs to 13 residues. Per germline, CDR1 SGHAT and CDR2 FQNNGV. CDR3 protein: CASSLTTEQPQHF. CDR3 bases: TGTGCCAGCAGCTTAACCACGGAGCAGCCCCAGCATTTT.

Many counts were recorded for this clonotype. This chain links TRBV24-1 with TRBJ1-1; D is unclear. V was clipped by 7 bases and J by 1 base, with 9 bases between them. Looked up from germline, CDR1 is KGHDR and CDR2 is SFDVKD. The CDR3 is 13 residues long. CDR3 sequence (DNA): TGTGCCACCAGAAGTACAGAGAACACTGAAGCTTTCTTT. It specifies CATRSTENTEAFF.

In DNA form, the CDR3 reads TGTGCCAGCAGCTTGAGGGGACAGTTTGAAAAACTGTTTTTT. Translation gives CASSLRGQFEKLFF. The chain is built from TRBV7-2 and TRBJ1-4; 7 positions match TRBD1. V gave up 3 bases and J gave up 7 bases; unmatched junction bases: 5. This CDR3 region has 14 residues. Germline V gene lookup returns CDR1 SGHTA and CDR2 FQGNSA.

This clonotype has just a few counts. The genes are TRBV5-1 and TRBJ2-2; D may be TRBD1 (6 bases). V lost 0 bases, J lost 1 base, and 13 bases lay in between. The CDR3 is made up of 17 amino acids. Germline CDR1 and CDR2: SGHRS and YFSETQ. The CDR3 reads CASSLGSDSGNTGELFF. The DNA for the CDR3 is TGCGCCAGCAGCTTGGGGTCGGACAGCGGGAACACCGGGGAGCTGTTTTTT.

Only a few counts were recorded for this clonotype. The chain recombines TRBV12-3 or TRBV12-4 with TRBJ1-1, with TRBD1 as a possible D gene (6 bases). Trimming stripped 6 bases from V and 7 bases from J, with 12 bases between. The CDR3 contains 12 residues. In nucleotides, the CDR3 is TGTGCCAGCAGCTCCTTGGACAGTGAAGCTTTCTTT. This encodes CASSSLDSEAFF.